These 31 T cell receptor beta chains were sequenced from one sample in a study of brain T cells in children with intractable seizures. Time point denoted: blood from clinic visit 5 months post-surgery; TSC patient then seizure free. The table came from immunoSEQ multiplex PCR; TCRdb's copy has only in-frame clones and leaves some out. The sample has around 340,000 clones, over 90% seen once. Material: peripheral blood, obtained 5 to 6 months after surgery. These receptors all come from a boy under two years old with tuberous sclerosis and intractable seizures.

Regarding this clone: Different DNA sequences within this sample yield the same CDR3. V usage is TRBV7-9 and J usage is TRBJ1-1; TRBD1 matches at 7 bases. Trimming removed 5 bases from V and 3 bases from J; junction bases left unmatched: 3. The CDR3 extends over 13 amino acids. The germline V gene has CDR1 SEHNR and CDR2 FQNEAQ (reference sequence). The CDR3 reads CASSPGGHTEAFF. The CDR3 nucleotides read TGTGCCAGCAGCCCAGGGGGGCACACTGAAGCTTTCTTT.

Here the CDR3 DNA reads TGTGCCTGGAGCCGGGGAGGGAGCATGAACACGCAGTATTTT. This gives the protein CAWSRGGSMNTQYF. The chain carries TRBV30 and TRBJ2-3; TRBD2 matches 7 bases. CDR3 length: 14 amino acids. V shed 3 bases and J 9 bases; nucleotides not matched to a gene: 12. Looked up from germline, CDR1 is GTSNPN and CDR2 is SVGIG (reference sequence).

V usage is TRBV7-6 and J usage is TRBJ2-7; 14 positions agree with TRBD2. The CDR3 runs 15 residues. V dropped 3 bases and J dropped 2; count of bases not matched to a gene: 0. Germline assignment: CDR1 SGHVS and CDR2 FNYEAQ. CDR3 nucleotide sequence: TGTGCCAGCAGCTTGACTAGCGGGGGGGCCTACGAGCAGTACTTC. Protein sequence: CASSLTSGGAYEQYF.

CDR3 sequence: CASSPSGQETQYF. The CDR3 DNA sequence: TGTGCCAGCAGCCCGAGCGGCCAAGAGACCCAGTACTTC. This sequence joins TRBV11-3 and TRBJ2-5; weak D call: TRBD2 (5 bases). The CDR3 covers 13 residues. The germline V gene encodes CDR1 SGHNT and CDR2 YENEEA. The V end lost 5 bases, the J end lost 1 base, and 8 bases lay between the germline ends.

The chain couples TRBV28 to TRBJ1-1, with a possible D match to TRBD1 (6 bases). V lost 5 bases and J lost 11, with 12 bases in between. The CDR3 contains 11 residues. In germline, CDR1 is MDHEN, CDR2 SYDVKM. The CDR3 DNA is TGTGCCAGCAGTGTGGGGGCGCATGCTTTCTTT. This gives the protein CASSVGAHAFF.

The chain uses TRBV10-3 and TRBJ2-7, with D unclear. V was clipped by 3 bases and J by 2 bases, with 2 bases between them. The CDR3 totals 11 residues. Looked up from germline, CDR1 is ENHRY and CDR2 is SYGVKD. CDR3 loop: CAISDPYEQYF. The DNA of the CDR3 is TGTGCCATCAGTGATCCCTACGAGCAGTACTTC.

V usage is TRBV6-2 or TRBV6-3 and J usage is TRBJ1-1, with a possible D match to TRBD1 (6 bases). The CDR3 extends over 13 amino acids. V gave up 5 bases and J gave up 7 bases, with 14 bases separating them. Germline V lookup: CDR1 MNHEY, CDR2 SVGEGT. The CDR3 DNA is TGTGCCAGCAGTACCGACAGGCGGGGTGAAGCTTTCTTT. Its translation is CASSTDRRGEAFF.

This CDR3 is CASSSASGRILDTQYF. CDR3 bases: TGTGCCAGCAGCTCCGCTAGCGGGAGAATTTTAGATACGCAGTATTTT. The rearrangement joins TRBV7-2 to TRBJ2-3; 10 nucleotides line up with TRBD2. CDR3 length: 16 amino acids. V trimming: 4 bases; J trimming: 5 bases; junction bases outside the gene matches: 9. Germline CDR1 is SGHTA and CDR2 is FQGNSA.

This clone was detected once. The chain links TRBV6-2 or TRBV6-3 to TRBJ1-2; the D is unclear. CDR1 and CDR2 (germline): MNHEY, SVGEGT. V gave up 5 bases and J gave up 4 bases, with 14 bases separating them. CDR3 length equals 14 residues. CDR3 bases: TGTGCCAGCAGTGGTTCGGGTGTGACCTATGGCTACACCTTC. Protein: CASSGSGVTYGYTF.

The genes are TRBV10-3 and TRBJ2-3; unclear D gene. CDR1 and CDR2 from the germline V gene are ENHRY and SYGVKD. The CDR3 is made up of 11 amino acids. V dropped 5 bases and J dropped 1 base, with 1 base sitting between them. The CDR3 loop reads CAISRTDTQYF. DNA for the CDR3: TGTGCCATCAGTCGCACAGATACGCAGTATTTT.

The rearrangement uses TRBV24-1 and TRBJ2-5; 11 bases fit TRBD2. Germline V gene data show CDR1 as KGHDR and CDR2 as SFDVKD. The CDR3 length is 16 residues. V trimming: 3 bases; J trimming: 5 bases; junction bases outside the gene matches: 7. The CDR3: CATSDPATSGIETQYF. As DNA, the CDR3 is TGTGCCACCAGTGATCCCGCGACTAGCGGGATTGAGACCCAGTACTTC.

This chain's CDR3 is CASSEVGEGTDTQYF. The CDR3 nucleotides are TGTGCCAGCAGTGAAGTGGGGGAGGGCACAGATACGCAGTATTTT. The chain links TRBV6-1 to TRBJ2-3, with a weak D call TRBD2 (6 bases). Trimming removed 1 base from V and 1 base from J, with 9 bases in between. The CDR3 loop spans 15 amino acids. CDR1 and CDR2 (germline): MNHNS, SASEGT.

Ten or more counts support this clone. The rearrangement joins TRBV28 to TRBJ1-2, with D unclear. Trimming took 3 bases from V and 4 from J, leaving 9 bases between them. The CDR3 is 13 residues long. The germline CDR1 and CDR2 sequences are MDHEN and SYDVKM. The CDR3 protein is CASSFANFYGYTF. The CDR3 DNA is TGTGCCAGCAGTTTCGCTAATTTCTATGGCTACACCTTC.

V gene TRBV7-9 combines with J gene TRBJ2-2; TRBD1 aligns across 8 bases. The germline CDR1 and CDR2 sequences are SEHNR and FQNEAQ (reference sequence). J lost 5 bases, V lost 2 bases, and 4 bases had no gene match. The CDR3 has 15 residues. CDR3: CASSLRQGWTGELFF. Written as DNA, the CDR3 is TGTGCCAGCAGCTTAAGACAGGGGTGGACCGGGGAGCTGTTTTTT.

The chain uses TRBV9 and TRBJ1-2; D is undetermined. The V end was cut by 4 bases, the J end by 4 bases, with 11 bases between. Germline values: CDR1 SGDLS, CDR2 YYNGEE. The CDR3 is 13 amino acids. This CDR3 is CASSPQAGYGYTF. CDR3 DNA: TGTGCCAGCAGCCCTCAGGCAGGCTATGGCTACACCTTC.

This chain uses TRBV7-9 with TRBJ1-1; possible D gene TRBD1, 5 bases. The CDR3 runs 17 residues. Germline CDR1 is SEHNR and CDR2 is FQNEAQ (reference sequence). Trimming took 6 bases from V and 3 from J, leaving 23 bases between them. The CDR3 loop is CASRSPETGGSDTEAFF. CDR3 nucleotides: TGTGCCAGCAGGAGCCCAGAAACAGGAGGATCTGACACTGAAGCTTTCTTT.

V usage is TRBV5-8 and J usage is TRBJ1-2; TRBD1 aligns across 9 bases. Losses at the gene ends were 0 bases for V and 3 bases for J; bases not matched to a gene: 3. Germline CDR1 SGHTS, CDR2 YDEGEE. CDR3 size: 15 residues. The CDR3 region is CASSLGTGAYYGYTF. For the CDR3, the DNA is TGTGCCAGCAGCTTGGGGACAGGGGCTTACTATGGCTACACCTTC.

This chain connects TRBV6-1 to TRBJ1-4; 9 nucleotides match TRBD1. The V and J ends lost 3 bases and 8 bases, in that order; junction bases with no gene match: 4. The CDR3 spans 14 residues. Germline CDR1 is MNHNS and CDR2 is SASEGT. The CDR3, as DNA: TGTGCCAGCAGTGAGGGGACAGGGACGGAAAAACTGTTTTTT. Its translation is CASSEGTGTEKLFF.

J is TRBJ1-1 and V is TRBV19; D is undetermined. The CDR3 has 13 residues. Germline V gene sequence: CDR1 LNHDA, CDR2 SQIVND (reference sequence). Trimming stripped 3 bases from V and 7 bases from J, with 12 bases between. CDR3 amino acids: CASSISWTDEAFF. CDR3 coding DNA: TGTGCCAGTAGTATTTCGTGGACCGATGAAGCTTTCTTT.

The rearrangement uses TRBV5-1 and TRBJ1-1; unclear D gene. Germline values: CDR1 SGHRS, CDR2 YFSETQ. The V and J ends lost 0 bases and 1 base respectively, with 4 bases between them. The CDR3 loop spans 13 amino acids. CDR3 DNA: TGCGCCAGCAGCTTGGCACAGAACACTGAAGCTTTCTTT. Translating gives CASSLAQNTEAFF.

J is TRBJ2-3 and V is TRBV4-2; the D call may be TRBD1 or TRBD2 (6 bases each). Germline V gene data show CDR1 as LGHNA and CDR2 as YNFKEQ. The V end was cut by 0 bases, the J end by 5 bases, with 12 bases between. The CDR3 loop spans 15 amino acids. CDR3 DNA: TGTGCCAGCAGCCAAGATGGGGGGCTTGGAGATACGCAGTATTTT. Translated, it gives CASSQDGGLGDTQYF.

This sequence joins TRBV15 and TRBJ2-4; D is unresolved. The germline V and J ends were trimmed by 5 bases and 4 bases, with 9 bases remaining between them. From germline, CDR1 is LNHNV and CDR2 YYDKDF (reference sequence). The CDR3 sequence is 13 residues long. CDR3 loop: CATSRAGKNIQYF. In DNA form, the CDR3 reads TGTGCCACCAGCCGAGCCGGTAAAAACATTCAGTACTTC.

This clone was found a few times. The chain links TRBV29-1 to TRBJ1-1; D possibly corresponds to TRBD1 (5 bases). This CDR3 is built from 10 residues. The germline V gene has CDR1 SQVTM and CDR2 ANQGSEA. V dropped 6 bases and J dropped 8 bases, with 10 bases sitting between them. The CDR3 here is CSVYWGEAFF. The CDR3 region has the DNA TGCAGCGTCTATTGGGGGGAAGCTTTCTTT.

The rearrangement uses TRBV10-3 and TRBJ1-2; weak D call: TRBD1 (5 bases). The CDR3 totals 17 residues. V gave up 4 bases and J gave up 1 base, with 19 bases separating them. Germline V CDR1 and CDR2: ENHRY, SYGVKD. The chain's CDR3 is CAISVSRATKYNYGYTF. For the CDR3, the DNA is TGTGCCATCAGTGTCAGCAGGGCCACCAAATATAACTATGGCTACACCTTC.

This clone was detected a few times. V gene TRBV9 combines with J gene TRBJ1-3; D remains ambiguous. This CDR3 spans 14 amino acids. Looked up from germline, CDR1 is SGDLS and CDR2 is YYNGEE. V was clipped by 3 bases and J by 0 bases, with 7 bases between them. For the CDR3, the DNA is TGTGCCAGCAGCGGACGGGACTCTGGAAACACCATATATTTT. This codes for CASSGRDSGNTIYF.

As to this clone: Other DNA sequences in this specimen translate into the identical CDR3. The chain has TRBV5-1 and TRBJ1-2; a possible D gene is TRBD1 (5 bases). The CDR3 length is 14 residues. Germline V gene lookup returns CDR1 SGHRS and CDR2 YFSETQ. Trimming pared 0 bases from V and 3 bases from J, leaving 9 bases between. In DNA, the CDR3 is TGCGCCAGCAGCTTGGAGGGGAGGGACTATGGCTACACCTTC. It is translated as CASSLEGRDYGYTF.

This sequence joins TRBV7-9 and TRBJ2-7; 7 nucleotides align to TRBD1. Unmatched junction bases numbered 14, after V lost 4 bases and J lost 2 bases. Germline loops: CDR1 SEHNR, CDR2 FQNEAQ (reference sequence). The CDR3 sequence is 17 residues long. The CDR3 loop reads CASSSPSTGPITYEQYF. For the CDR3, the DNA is TGTGCCAGCAGCTCACCCTCGACAGGGCCGATAACCTACGAGCAGTACTTC.

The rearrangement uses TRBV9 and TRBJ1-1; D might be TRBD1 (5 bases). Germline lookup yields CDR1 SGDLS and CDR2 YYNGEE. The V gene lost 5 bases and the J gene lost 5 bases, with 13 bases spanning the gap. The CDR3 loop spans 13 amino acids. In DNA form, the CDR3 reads TGTGCCAGCAGTCAGGCGTGGGGGACTGAAGCTTTCTTT. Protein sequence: CASSQAWGTEAFF.

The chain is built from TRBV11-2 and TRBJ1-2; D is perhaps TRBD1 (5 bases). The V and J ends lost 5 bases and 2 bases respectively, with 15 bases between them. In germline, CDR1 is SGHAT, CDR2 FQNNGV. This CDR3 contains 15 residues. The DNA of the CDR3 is TGTGCCAGCAGCGCTCTCAGGGCTTCGAACTATGGCTACACCTTC. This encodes CASSALRASNYGYTF.

CDR3 loop: CASSYELMYSYEQYF. The CDR3 region has the DNA TGTGCCAGCAGTTACGAGCTGATGTACTCCTACGAGCAGTACTTC. The rearrangement links TRBV6-5 to TRBJ2-7; D not certain. Trimming shortened V by 2 bases and J by 0 bases, and 11 bases separated the two germline ends. The germline CDR1 and CDR2 sequences are MNHEY and SVGAGI. This CDR3 has 15 residues.

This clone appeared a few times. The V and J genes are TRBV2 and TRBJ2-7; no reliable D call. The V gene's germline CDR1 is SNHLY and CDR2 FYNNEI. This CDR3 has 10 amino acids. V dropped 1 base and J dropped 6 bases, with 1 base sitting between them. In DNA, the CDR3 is TGTGCCAGCAGTGAAGGCGAGCAGTACTTC. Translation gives CASSEGEQYF.